The entry below gives a single T cell receptor (beta chain) sequence along with its context. This CDR3 region has 14 residues. The data belong to a study of T cells expressing NK-cell markers. From the 5' RACE reads, TCRdb lists one entry per CDR3 protein and no DNA. The sample has 300,000 or so distinct CDR3 sequences. The V call is TRBV12-3 or TRBV12-4, the J call TRBJ1-6. The specimen was blood T cells: a sorted CD56 or NKG2C T cell subset, CD4+ or CD8+ T cells, or bulk PBMC T cells (not recorded which). This receptor was obtained from a woman aged 18 to 69 in good health. Here the CDR3 reads CASSLGQSNSPLHF.